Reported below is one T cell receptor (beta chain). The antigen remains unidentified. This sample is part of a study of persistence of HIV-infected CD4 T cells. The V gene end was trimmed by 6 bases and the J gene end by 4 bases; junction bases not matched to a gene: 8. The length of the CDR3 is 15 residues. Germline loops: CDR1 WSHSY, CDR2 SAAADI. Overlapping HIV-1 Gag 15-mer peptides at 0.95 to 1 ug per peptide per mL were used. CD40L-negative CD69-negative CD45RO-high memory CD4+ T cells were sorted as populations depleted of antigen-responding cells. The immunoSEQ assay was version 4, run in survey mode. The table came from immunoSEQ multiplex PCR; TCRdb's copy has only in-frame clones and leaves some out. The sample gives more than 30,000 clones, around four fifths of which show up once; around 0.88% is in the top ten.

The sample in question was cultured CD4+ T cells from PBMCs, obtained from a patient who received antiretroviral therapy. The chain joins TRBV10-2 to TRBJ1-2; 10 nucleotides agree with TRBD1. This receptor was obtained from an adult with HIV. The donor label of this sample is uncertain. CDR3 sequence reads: CASSPSDRGAYGYTF. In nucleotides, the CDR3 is TGCGCCAGCAGCCCTTCGGACAGGGGGGCCTATGGCTACACCTTC.